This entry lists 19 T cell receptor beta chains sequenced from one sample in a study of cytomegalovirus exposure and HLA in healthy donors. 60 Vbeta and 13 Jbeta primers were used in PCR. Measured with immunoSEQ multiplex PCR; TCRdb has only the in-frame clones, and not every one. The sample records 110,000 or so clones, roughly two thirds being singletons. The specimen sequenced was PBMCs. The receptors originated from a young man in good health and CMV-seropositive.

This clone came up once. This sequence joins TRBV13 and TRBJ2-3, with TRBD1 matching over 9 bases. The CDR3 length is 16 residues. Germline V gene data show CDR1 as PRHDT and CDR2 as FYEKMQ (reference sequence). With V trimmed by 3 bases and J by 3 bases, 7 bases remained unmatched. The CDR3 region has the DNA TGTGCCAGCAGCTTTTCGGGACAGGGAATTACAGATACGCAGTATTTT. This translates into CASSFSGQGITDTQYF.

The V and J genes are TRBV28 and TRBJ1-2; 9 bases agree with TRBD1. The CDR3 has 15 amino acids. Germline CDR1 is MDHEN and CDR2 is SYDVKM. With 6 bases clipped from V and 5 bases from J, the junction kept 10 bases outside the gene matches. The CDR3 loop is CASSITGGALYGYTF. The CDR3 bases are TGTGCCAGCAGCATCACAGGGGGCGCTTTATATGGCTACACCTTC.

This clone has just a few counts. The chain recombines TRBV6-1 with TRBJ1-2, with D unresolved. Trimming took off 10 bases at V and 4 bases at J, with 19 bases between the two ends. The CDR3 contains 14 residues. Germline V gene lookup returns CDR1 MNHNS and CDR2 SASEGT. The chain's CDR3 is CATSRIDTSYGYTF. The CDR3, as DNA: TGTGCCACCTCCCGGATAGACACCAGCTATGGCTACACCTTC.

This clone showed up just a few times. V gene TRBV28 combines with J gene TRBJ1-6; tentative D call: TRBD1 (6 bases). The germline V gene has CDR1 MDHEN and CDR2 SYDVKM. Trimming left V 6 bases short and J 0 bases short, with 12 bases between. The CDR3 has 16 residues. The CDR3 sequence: CASSSRTDSYNSPLHF. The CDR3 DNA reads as TGTGCCAGCAGCTCAAGGACAGACTCCTATAATTCACCCCTCCACTTT. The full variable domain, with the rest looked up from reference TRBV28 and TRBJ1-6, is DVKVTQSSRYLVKRTGEKVFLECVQDMDHENMFWYRQDPGLGLRLIYFSYDVKMKEKGDIPEGYSVSREKKERFSLILESASTNQTSMYLCASSSRTDSYNSPLHFGNGTRLTVT.

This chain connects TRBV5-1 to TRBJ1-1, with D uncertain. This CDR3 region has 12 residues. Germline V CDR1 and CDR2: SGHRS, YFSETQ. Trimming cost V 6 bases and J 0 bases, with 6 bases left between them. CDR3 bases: TGCGCCAGCAAGCATATGAACACTGAAGCTTTCTTT. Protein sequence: CASKHMNTEAFF.

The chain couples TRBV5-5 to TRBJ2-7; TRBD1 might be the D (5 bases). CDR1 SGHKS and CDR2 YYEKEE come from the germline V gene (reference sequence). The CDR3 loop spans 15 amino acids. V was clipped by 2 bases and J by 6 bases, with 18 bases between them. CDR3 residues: CASSFYGASSGEQYF. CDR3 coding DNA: TGTGCCAGCAGCTTCTATGGGGCCTCTTCCGGCGAGCAGTACTTC. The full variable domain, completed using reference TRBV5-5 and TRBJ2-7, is DAGVTQSPTHLIKTRGQQVTLRCSPISGHKSVSWYQQVLGQGPQFIFQYYEKEERGRGNFPDRFSARQFPNYSSELNVNALLLGDSALYLCASSFYGASSGEQYFGPGTRLTVT.

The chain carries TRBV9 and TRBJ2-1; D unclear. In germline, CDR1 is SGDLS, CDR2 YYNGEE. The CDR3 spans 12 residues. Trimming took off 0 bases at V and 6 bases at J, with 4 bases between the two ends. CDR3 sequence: CASSVERNEQFF. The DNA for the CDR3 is TGTGCCAGCAGCGTAGAGCGCAATGAGCAGTTCTTC.

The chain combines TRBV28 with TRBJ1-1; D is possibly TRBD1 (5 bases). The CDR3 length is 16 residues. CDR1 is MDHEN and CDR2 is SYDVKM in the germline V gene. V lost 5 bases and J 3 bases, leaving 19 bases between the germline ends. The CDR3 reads CASSHQGWEEHTEAFF. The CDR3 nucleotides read TGTGCCAGCAGTCACCAGGGATGGGAAGAACACACTGAAGCTTTCTTT.

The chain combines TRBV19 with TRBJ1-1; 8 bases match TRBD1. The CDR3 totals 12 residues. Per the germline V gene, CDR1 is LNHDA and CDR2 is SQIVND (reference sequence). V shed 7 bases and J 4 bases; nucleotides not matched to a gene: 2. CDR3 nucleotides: TGTGCCAGTAAACAGGGGGGCACTGAAGCTTTCTTT. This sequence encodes CASKQGGTEAFF.

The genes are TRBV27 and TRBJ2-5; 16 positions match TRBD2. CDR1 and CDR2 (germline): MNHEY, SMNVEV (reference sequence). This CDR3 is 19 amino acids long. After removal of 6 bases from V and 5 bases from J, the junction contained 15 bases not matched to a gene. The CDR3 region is CASSQKPGLAGGPRETQYF. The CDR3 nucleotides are TGTGCCAGCAGCCAAAAGCCGGGACTAGCGGGGGGGCCCCGGGAGACCCAGTACTTC.

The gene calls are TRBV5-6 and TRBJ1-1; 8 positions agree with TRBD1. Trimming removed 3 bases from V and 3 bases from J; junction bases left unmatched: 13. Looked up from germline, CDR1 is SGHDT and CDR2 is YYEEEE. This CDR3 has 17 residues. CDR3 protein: CASSWRTGWVEDTEAFF. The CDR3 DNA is TGTGCCAGCAGCTGGCGGACAGGGTGGGTTGAAGACACTGAAGCTTTCTTT.

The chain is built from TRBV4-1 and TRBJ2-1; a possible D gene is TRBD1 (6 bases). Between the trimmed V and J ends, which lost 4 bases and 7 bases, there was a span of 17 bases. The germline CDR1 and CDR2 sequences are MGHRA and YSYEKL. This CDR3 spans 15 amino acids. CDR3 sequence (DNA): TGCGCCAGCAGCCCCATCACAGGGACGGAAAATGAGCAGTTCTTC. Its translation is CASSPITGTENEQFF.

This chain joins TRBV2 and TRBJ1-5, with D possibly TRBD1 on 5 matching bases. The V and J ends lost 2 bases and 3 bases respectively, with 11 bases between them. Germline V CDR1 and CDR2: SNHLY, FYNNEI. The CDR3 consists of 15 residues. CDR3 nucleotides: TGTGCCAGCAGTGAAACACAGGTAGCCAATCAGCCCCAGCATTTT. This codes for CASSETQVANQPQHF.

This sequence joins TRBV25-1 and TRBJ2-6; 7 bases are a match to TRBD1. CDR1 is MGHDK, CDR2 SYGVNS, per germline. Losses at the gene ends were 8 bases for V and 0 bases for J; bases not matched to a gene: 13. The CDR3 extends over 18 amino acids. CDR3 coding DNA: TGTGCCAGCGGACCACACAGGGGTTTGTACTCTGGGGCCAACGTCCTGACTTTC. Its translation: CASGPHRGLYSGANVLTF.

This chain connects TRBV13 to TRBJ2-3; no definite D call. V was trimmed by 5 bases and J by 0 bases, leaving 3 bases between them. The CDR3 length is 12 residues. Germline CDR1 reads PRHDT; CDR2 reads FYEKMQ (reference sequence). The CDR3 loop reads CASSLSTDTQYF. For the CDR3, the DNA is TGTGCCAGCAGCCTCAGCACAGATACGCAGTATTTT.

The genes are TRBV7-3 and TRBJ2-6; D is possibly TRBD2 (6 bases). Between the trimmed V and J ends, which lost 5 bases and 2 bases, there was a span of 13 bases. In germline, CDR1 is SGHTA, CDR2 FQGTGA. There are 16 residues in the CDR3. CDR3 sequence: CASSPGLFTGANVLTF. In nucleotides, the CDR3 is TGTGCCAGCAGCCCGGGACTTTTTACTGGGGCCAACGTCCTGACTTTC.

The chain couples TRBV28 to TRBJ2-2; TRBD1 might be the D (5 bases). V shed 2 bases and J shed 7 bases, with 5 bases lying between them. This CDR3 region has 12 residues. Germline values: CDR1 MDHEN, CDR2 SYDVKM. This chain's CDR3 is CASSLQGGELFF. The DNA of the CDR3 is TGTGCCAGCAGTTTACAGGGCGGGGAGCTGTTTTTT.

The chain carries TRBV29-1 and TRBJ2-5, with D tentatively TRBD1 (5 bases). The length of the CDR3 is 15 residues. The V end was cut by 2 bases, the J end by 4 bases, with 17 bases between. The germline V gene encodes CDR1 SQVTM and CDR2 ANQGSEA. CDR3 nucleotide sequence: TGCAGCGTTGAATCGAACATTGGGGCCTTAGAGACCCAGTACTTC. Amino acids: CSVESNIGALETQYF.

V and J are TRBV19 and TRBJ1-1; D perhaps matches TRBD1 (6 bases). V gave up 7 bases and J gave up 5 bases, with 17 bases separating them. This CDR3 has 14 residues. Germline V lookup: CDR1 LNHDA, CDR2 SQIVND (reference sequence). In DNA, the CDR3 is TGTGCCAGTACCCCCAAGCAGGGGACGACTGAAGCTTTCTTT. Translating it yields CASTPKQGTTEAFF.